These T cell receptor beta chains were read from a single sample in a study of T-cell memory formation after mild COVID-19. TCRdb redid the calling of the 5' RACE reads with MiXCR, one entry per CDR3 protein. This sample yields more than 200,000 distinct CDR3 sequences, of which over 15% are seen a single time; about 3.5% belongs to the top ten. Sequencing input: PBMCs or a T cell subset sorted from them (not recorded which). Receptors originate from a man between 18 and 29 years old who had mild COVID-19 (a few samples of this study predate the infection). Cell type and time point are not known. Both conserved end residues are part of each CDR3. Each record gives: clone size, J gene, V gene, D gene, CDR3 protein, CDR3 DNA. A D gene is named only where the DNA matches it firmly. The size entry is marked missing in some rows and otherwise reads once, few, many or a size class.

>-|TRBJ2-3|TRBV7-3|-
CASSLFMASTDTQYF
TGTGCCAGCAGCTTATTCATGGCGAGCACAGATACGCAGTATTTT
>few|TRBJ2-3|TRBV12-3/TRBV12-4|TRBD1
CASSLAGRGIIRVTQYF
TGTGCCAGCAGTTTAGCGGGCAGGGGGATAATTAGGGTTACGCAGTATTTT
>-|TRBJ1-1|TRBV19|-
CASMGYQLVDTEAFF
TGTGCCAGTATGGGATACCAACTGGTGGACACTGAAGCTTTCTTT
>-|TRBJ2-1|TRBV4-1|TRBD2
CASSLTSGRPDYNEQFF
TGCGCCAGCAGCCTAACTAGCGGTCGTCCGGATTACAATGAGCAGTTCTTC
>few|TRBJ1-1|TRBV7-8|-
CASSLVLGAEAFF
TGTGCCAGCAGCTTAGTTCTGGGAGCCGAAGCTTTCTTT
>-|TRBJ1-4|TRBV15|-
CATSRDKANEKLFF
TGTGCCACCAGCAGAGACAAGGCTAATGAAAAACTGTTTTTT
>few|TRBJ2-3|TRBV3-1|-
CASSQDQAADTQYF
TGTGCCAGCAGCCAAGATCAAGCGGCCGATACGCAGTATTTT
>once|TRBJ1-4|TRBV20-1|TRBD1
CSAGQGENEKLFF
TGCAGTGCAGGACAGGGGGAGAATGAAAAACTGTTTTTT
>few|TRBJ1-1|TRBV3-1|TRBD1
CASSQGGQGDTEAFF
TGTGCCAGCAGCCAAGGGGGACAGGGGGACACTGAAGCTTTCTTT
>-|TRBJ1-4|TRBV28|-
CASSLWNGEKLFF
TGTGCCAGCAGTTTATGGAACGGTGAAAAACTGTTTTTT
>few|TRBJ1-4|TRBV5-5|-
CASSLQVARGRLFF
TGTGCCAGCAGCTTGCAGGTTGCCAGAGGGAGACTGTTTTTT
>few|TRBJ2-3|TRBV6-5|TRBD1
CASSYFTGATDTQYF
TGTGCCAGCAGTTACTTCACAGGGGCCACAGATACGCAGTATTTT
>once|TRBJ1-2|TRBV6-5|-
CASRPQAFYGYTF
TGTGCCAGCAGGCCACAGGCCTTCTATGGCTACACCTTC
>-|TRBJ2-2|TRBV5-5|-
CASSLKGYDTGELFF
TGTGCCAGCAGCTTGAAGGGGTACGACACCGGGGAGCTGTTTTTT
>-|TRBJ2-5|TRBV10-3|-
CAIRDSQGPQETQYF
TGTGCCATCAGAGATTCACAGGGTCCCCAAGAGACCCAGTACTTC
>many|TRBJ2-1|TRBV5-1|TRBD2
CASSLAGGARYNEQFF
TGCGCCAGCAGCTTAGCGGGGGGTGCTCGATACAATGAGCAGTTCTTC
>few|TRBJ2-3|TRBV7-2|-
CASSLGGGRTDTQYF
TGTGCCAGCAGCCTAGGGGGGGGACGCACAGATACGCAGTATTTT
>-|TRBJ2-2|TRBV6-2/TRBV6-3|TRBD1
CASSDRVERELFF
TGTGCCAGCAGTGACAGGGTCGAAAGGGAGCTGTTTTTT
>many|TRBJ2-5|TRBV4-3|-
CASSHALGYQETQYF
TGCGCCAGCAGCCATGCTCTAGGCTACCAAGAGACCCAGTACTTC